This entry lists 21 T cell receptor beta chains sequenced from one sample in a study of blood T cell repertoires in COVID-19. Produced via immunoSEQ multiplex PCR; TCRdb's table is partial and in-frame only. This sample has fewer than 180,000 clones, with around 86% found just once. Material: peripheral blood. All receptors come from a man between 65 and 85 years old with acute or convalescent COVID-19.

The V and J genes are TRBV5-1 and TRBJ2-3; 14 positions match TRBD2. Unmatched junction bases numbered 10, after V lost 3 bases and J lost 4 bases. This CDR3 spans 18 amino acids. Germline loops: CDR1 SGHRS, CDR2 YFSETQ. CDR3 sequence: CASSSPGTSGRSADTQYF. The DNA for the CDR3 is TGCGCCAGCAGCTCCCCCGGGACTAGCGGGAGAAGTGCAGATACGCAGTATTTT.

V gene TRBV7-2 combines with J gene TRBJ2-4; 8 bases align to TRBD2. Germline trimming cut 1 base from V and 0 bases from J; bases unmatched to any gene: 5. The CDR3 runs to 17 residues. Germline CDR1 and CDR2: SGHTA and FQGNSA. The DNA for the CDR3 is TGTGCCAGCAGCTTAGGGGGGCTAGCGGGAGCCAAAAACATTCAGTACTTC. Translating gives CASSLGGLAGAKNIQYF.

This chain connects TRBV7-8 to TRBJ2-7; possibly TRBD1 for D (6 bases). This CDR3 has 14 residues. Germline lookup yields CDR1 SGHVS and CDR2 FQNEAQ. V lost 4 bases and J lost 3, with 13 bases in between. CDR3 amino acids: CASSSGTPDYEQYF. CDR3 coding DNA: TGTGCCAGCAGCTCCGGGACACCCGACTACGAGCAGTACTTC.

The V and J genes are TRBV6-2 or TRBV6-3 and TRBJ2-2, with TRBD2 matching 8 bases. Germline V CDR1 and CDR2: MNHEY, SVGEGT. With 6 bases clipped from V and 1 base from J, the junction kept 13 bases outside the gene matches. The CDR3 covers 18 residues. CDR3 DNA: TGTGCCAGCAGCTCCAGCGGGGCGGGAGGAGGGAACACCGGGGAGCTGTTTTTT. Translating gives CASSSSGAGGGNTGELFF.

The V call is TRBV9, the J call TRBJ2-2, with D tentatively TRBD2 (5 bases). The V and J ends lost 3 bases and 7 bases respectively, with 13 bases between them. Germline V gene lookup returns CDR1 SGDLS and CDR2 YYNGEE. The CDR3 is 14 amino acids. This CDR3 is CASSGSTRIGELFF. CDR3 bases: TGTGCCAGCAGCGGAAGCACTAGAATCGGGGAGCTGTTTTTT. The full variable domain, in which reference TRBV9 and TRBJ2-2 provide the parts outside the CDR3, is DSGVTQTPKHLITATGQRVTLRCSPRSGDLSVYWYQQSLDQGLQFLIQYYNGEERAKGNILERFSAQQFPDLHSELNLSSLELGDSALYFCASSGSTRIGELFFGEGSRLTVL.

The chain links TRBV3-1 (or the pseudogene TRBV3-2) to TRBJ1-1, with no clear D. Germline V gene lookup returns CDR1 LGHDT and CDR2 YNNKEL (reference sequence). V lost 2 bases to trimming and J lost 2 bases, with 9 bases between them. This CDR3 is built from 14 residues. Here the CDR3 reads CASSQRGINTEAFF. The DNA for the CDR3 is TGTGCCAGCAGCCAACGAGGCATCAACACTGAAGCTTTCTTT.

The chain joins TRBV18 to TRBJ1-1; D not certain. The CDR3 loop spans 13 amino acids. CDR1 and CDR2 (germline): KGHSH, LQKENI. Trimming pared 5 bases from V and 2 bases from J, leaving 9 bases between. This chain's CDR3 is CASSKRSNTEAFF. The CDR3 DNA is TGTGCCAGCTCAAAACGGTCTAACACTGAAGCTTTCTTT.

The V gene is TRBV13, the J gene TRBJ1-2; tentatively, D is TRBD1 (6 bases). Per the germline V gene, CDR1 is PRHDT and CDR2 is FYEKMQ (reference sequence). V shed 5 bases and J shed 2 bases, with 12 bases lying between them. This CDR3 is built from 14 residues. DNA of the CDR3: TGTGCCAGCAGCCCGGGGCAGGGGAACTATGGCTACACCTTC. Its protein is CASSPGQGNYGYTF.

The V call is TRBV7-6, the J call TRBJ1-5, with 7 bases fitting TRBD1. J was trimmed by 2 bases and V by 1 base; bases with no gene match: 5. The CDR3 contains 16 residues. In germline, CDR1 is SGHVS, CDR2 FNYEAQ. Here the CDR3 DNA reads TGTGCCAGCAGCTTAGGAACAGGGGATGGCAATCAGCCCCAGCATTTT. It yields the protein CASSLGTGDGNQPQHF.

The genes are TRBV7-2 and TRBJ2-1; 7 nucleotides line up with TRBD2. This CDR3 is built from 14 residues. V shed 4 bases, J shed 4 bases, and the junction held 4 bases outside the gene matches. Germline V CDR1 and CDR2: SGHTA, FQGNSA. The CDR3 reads CASSSSGGYNEQFF. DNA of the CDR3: TGTGCCAGCAGCTCTAGCGGTGGGTACAATGAGCAGTTCTTC.

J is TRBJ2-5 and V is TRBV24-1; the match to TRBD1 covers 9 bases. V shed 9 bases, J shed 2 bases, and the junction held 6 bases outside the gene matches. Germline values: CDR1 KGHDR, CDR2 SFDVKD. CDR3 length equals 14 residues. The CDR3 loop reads CATRGTGRQETQYF. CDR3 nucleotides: TGTGCCACCCGGGGGACAGGGCGTCAAGAGACCCAGTACTTC.

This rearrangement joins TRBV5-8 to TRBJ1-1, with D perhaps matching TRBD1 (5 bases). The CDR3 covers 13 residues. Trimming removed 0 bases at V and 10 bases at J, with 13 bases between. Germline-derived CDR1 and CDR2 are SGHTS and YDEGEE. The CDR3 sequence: CASSLVRGGGAFF. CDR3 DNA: TGTGCCAGCAGCTTGGTTAGGGGCGGGGGAGCTTTCTTT.

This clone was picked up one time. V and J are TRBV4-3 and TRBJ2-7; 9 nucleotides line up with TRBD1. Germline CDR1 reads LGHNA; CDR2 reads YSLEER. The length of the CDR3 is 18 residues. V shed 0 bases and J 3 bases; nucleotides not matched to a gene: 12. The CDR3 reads CASSQEGTTGTGFYEQYF. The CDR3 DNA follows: TGCGCCAGCAGCCAAGAGGGGACCACCGGGACAGGGTTCTACGAGCAGTACTTC.

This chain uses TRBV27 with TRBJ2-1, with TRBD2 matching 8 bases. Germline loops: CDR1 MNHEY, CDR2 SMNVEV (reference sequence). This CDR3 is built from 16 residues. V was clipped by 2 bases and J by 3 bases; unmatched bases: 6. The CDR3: CASSLTSGTSYNEQFF. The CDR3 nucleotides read TGTGCCAGCAGTTTAACATCCGGGACTAGCTACAATGAGCAGTTCTTC.

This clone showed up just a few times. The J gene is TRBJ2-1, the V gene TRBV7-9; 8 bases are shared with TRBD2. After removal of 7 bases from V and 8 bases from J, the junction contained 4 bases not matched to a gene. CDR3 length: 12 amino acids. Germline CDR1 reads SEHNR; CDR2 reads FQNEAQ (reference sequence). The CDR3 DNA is TGTGCCAGCAACCGCGGGGGGTATGAGCAGTTCTTC. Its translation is CASNRGGYEQFF.

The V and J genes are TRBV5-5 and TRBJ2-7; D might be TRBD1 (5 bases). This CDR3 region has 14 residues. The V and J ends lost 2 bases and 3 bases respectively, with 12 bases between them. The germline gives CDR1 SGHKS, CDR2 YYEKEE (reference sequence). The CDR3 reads CASSLEGALYEQYF. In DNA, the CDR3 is TGTGCCAGCAGCTTAGAAGGGGCCCTCTACGAGCAGTACTTC.

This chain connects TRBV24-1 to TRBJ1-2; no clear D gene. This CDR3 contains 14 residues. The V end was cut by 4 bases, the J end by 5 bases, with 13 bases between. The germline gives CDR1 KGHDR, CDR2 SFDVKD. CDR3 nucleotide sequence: TGTGCCACCAGTGAGTCGACACAGTTTTATGGCTACACCTTC. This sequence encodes CATSESTQFYGYTF.

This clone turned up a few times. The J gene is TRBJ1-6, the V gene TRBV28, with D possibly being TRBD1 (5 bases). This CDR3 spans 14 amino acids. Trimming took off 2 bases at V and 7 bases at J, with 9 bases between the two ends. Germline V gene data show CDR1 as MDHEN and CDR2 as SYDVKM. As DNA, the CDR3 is TGTGCCAGCAGTTTAGGGTCAGGGAATTCACCCCTCCACTTT. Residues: CASSLGSGNSPLHF.

The CDR3 nucleotides read TGTGCCAGCAGTTTACAGACAGGGATCCCAGGTCAGCCCCAGCATTTT. Amino acid sequence: CASSLQTGIPGQPQHF. The chain combines TRBV28 with TRBJ1-5, with 7 positions matching TRBD1. There are 16 residues in the CDR3. The V gene's germline CDR1 is MDHEN and CDR2 SYDVKM. The junction had 10 bases not matched to a gene; V was cut back by 2 bases and J by 6 bases.

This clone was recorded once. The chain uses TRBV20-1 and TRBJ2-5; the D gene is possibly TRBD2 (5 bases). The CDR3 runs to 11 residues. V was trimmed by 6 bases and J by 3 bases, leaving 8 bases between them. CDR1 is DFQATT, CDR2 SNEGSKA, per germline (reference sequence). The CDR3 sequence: CSASGKETQYF. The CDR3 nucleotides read TGCAGTGCCTCGGGAAAAGAGACCCAGTACTTC.

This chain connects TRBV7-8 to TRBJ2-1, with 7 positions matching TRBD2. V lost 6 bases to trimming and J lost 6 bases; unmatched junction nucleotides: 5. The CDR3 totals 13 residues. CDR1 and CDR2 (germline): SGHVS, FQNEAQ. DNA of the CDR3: TGTGCCAGCAGGAGGCAGCGGGGCAATGAGCAGTTCTTC. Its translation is CASRRQRGNEQFF.